One and the same sample provided the 27 T cell receptor beta chains below, sequenced in a study of early stage breast cancer tumors. Clones were sequenced by immunoSEQ multiplex PCR, and TCRdb holds only the in-frame ones, with some missing. The sample includes more than 65,000 clones, roughly 80% of them seen just once. Sequencing input: blood. All receptors come from a middle-aged person with breast cancer.

The rearrangement joins TRBV28 to TRBJ2-6; 8 bases line up with TRBD1. The CDR3 covers 15 residues. Looked up from germline, CDR1 is MDHEN and CDR2 is SYDVKM. V was clipped by 6 bases and J by 3 bases; unmatched bases: 4. Here the CDR3 DNA reads TGTGCCAGCAGACAACAGGGGGATGGGGCCAACGTCCTGACTTTC. It is translated as CASRQQGDGANVLTF.

The CDR3 reads CAISEALDGETQYF. The CDR3 coding sequence is TGTGCCATCAGTGAGGCCCTGGACGGCGAGACCCAGTACTTC. The V and J genes are TRBV10-3 and TRBJ2-5; D remains ambiguous. Trimming removed 2 bases from V and 5 bases from J, with 12 bases in between. The CDR3 contains 14 residues. The germline V gene has CDR1 ENHRY and CDR2 SYGVKD.

J is TRBJ1-2 and V is TRBV28, with 8 bases aligning to TRBD1. The CDR3 has 15 residues. Germline V gene data show CDR1 as MDHEN and CDR2 as SYDVKM. V lost 2 bases, J lost 4 bases, and 6 bases stayed unmatched. The CDR3 nucleotides read TGTGCCAGCAGTTTACAGCAGGGGGCCCTCTATGGCTACACCTTC. This gives the protein CASSLQQGALYGYTF.

The gene calls are TRBV19 and TRBJ2-6, with a weak D call TRBD1 (6 bases). The CDR3 totals 19 residues. The V gene lost 2 bases and the J gene lost 0 bases, with 17 bases spanning the gap. Germline values: CDR1 LNHDA, CDR2 SQIVND (reference sequence). CDR3 in DNA: TGTGCCAGTAGTATAAGGGCGACAGGTCTCAGCTCTGGGGCCAACGTCCTGACTTTC. It translates to CASSIRATGLSSGANVLTF.

The rearrangement joins TRBV6-1 to TRBJ2-7; D is ambiguous. The length of the CDR3 is 13 residues. Germline assignment: CDR1 MNHNS and CDR2 SASEGT. The V end lost 4 bases, the J end lost 1 base, and 8 bases lay between the germline ends. The chain's CDR3 is CASSVRYSYEQYF. The CDR3 nucleotides read TGTGCCAGCAGTGTCAGGTATTCCTACGAGCAGTACTTC.

The rearrangement uses TRBV30 and TRBJ2-7; perhaps TRBD2 as D (6 bases). CDR1 and CDR2 from the germline V gene are GTSNPN and SVGIG (reference sequence). Trimming stripped 0 bases from V and 2 bases from J, with 11 bases between. CDR3 length: 14 amino acids. This CDR3 reads CAWSVKRVPYEQYF. CDR3 nucleotide sequence: TGTGCCTGGAGTGTAAAGCGGGTCCCCTACGAGCAGTACTTC.

V is TRBV5-4 and J is TRBJ1-2; weak D call: TRBD1 (5 bases). The CDR3 loop spans 14 amino acids. Germline V gives CDR1 SGHNT, CDR2 YYREEE (reference sequence). Trimming stripped 3 bases from V and 7 bases from J, with 16 bases between. CDR3 sequence reads: CASSSGEDISGYTF. Written as DNA, the CDR3 is TGTGCCAGCAGCTCGGGGGAAGATATATCTGGCTACACCTTC.

V is TRBV14 and J is TRBJ1-4; D is unresolved. From germline, CDR1 is SGHDN and CDR2 FVKESK. The CDR3 is 18 residues long. The ends were cut back, 3 bases at V and 1 base at J, with 18 bases in the middle. CDR3 sequence: CASSQSKSSLLTNEKLFF. The CDR3 DNA reads TGTGCCAGCAGCCAGAGTAAGTCAAGCTTGTTAACTAATGAAAAACTGTTTTTT.

The gene calls are TRBV11-2 and TRBJ2-3; D is uncertain. Per the germline V gene, CDR1 is SGHAT and CDR2 is FQNNGV. This CDR3 comprises 15 residues. V dropped 4 bases and J dropped 0 bases, with 11 bases sitting between them. DNA for the CDR3: TGTGCCAGCAGCTACGTTTGGCCTAGCACAGATACGCAGTATTTT. Translated: CASSYVWPSTDTQYF.

The chain carries TRBV5-4 and TRBJ2-3, with 9 positions matching TRBD1. Trimming at V came to 0 bases and at J to 1 base, leaving 3 bases not matched to a gene. Germline V CDR1 and CDR2: SGHNT, YYREEE (reference sequence). The CDR3 sequence is 16 residues long. The CDR3 DNA sequence: TGTGCCAGCAGCTTGGAACGGGACAGGGGCACAGATACGCAGTATTTT. Amino acid sequence: CASSLERDRGTDTQYF.

V is TRBV7-3 and J is TRBJ2-3, with 8 bases lining up with TRBD2. CDR1 and CDR2 from the germline V gene are SGHTA and FQGTGA. This CDR3 is built from 14 residues. With V trimmed by 0 bases and J by 11 bases, 7 bases remained unmatched. The CDR3 region is CASSLTVAGGGQYF. The CDR3 nucleotides are TGTGCCAGCAGCTTAACAGTGGCGGGAGGTGGGCAGTATTTT.

V gene TRBV28 combines with J gene TRBJ1-2; D is unclear. Germline loops: CDR1 MDHEN, CDR2 SYDVKM. Trimming pared 4 bases from V and 6 bases from J, leaving 6 bases between. The length of the CDR3 is 11 residues. The CDR3 sequence: CASSSSDGYTF. The CDR3 DNA reads TGTGCCAGCAGTTCCTCGGATGGCTACACCTTC.

The gene calls are TRBV5-1 and TRBJ2-1, with 8 bases lining up with TRBD2. J was trimmed by 5 bases and V by 3 bases; bases with no gene match: 10. In germline, CDR1 is SGHRS, CDR2 YFSETQ. The CDR3 loop spans 16 amino acids. The CDR3 DNA follows: TGCGCCAGCAGCTCGAGCGGGAGTAGGTTGGACAATGAGCAGTTCTTC. Amino acids: CASSSSGSRLDNEQFF.

This chain joins TRBV29-1 and TRBJ2-1; D not resolved. Germline V gives CDR1 SQVTM, CDR2 ANQGSEA. The V end lost 2 bases, the J end lost 0 bases, and 17 bases lay between the germline ends. The CDR3 loop spans 17 amino acids. The CDR3 region is CSVEYMGFPSSYNEQFF. Written as DNA, the CDR3 is TGCAGCGTTGAATACATGGGGTTCCCCAGCTCCTACAATGAGCAGTTCTTC.

This chain links TRBV29-1 with TRBJ2-1, with 7 positions matching TRBD2. Germline V gene lookup returns CDR1 SQVTM and CDR2 ANQGSEA. The CDR3 runs to 15 residues. The J segment lost 9 bases and the V segment lost 3 bases, leaving 14 bases of the junction unmatched. The CDR3 nucleotides are TGCAGCGTTGATGCGACTAGCCTACTTCGGGGTGAGCAGTTCTTC. Translation gives CSVDATSLLRGEQFF.

The genes are TRBV9 and TRBJ2-7; D tentatively reads TRBD1 or TRBD2 (7 bases each). Germline CDR1 SGDLS, CDR2 YYNGEE. Deletions cut 3 bases from V and 3 bases from J, with 19 bases between. The CDR3 has 16 residues. The CDR3 nucleotides read TGTGCCAGCAGCGAGGCCCCAGGGGGGGAGATCTACGAGCAGTACTTC. It is translated as CASSEAPGGEIYEQYF.

The chain recombines TRBV27 with TRBJ1-2; D remains unclear. This CDR3 has 12 amino acids. The germline V and J ends were trimmed by 10 bases and 0 bases, with 9 bases remaining between them. CDR1 and CDR2 from the germline V gene are MNHEY and SMNVEV (reference sequence). CDR3 region: CATLQTNYGYTF. The CDR3 bases are TGTGCCACGTTACAGACTAACTATGGCTACACCTTC.

This clone was picked up one time. The rearrangement joins TRBV9 to TRBJ2-1; D is undetermined. The CDR3 is made up of 14 amino acids. Germline V gene lookup returns CDR1 SGDLS and CDR2 YYNGEE. Trimming stripped 4 bases from V and 6 bases from J, with 14 bases between. The CDR3 reads CASSSPSPVNEQFF. DNA for the CDR3: TGTGCCAGCAGCTCTCCCTCGCCAGTCAATGAGCAGTTCTTC.

Only a few counts were recorded for this clone. The DNA for the CDR3 is TGTGCCAGCAGCATCCCCTACGAGCAGTACTTC. Residues: CASSIPYEQYF. The genes are TRBV7-2 and TRBJ2-7; D not resolved. The V and J ends lost 5 bases and 2 bases respectively, with 4 bases between them. This CDR3 has 11 residues. CDR1 and CDR2 (germline): SGHTA, FQGNSA.

The rearrangement links TRBV6-1 to TRBJ1-1; 9 bases align to TRBD1. Germline CDR1 reads MNHNS; CDR2 reads SASEGT. The CDR3 is 14 residues long. Unmatched junction bases numbered 4, after V lost 6 bases and J lost 2 bases. The CDR3 DNA reads TGTGCCAGCAGCCGGGACAGGGATAACACTGAAGCTTTCTTT. Its protein is CASSRDRDNTEAFF.

The chain recombines TRBV20-1 with TRBJ2-1; D tentatively reads TRBD1 or TRBD2 (6 bases each). CDR1 is DFQATT and CDR2 is SNEGSKA in the germline V gene (reference sequence). The CDR3 runs to 11 residues. V was cut by 4 bases and J by 8 bases, with 9 bases left in between. The CDR3: CSANRDYEQFF. The CDR3 coding sequence is TGCAGTGCTAACAGGGACTATGAGCAGTTCTTC.

This sequence joins TRBV11-3 and TRBJ2-2; 9 nucleotides align to TRBD2. The germline gives CDR1 SGHNT, CDR2 YENEEA. The CDR3 contains 17 residues. Losses at the gene ends were 6 bases for V and 4 bases for J; bases not matched to a gene: 12. CDR3 residues: CASSPTGTSTPTGELFF. CDR3 bases: TGTGCCAGCAGTCCCACCGGGACTAGCACCCCCACCGGGGAGCTGTTTTTT.

This sequence joins TRBV27 and TRBJ2-1; D is perhaps TRBD2 (5 bases). This CDR3 has 16 residues. Germline V CDR1 and CDR2: MNHEY, SMNVEV (reference sequence). Trimming shortened V by 3 bases and J by 1 base, and 13 bases separated the two germline ends. The CDR3 region has the DNA TGTGCCAGCAGTTTTATCGGCGGGCCATCCTACAATGAGCAGTTCTTC. Amino acid sequence: CASSFIGGPSYNEQFF.

CDR3 sequence (DNA): TGTGCCAGCAGTACTCCGGGACTAGCGTCCTACGAGCAGTACTTC. It yields the protein CASSTPGLASYEQYF. V is TRBV6-5 and J is TRBJ2-7; 10 positions agree with TRBD2. The V segment lost 5 bases and the J segment 1 base; nucleotides outside the gene matches: 5. Germline V gene data show CDR1 as MNHEY and CDR2 as SVGAGI. The CDR3 has 15 residues.

The gene calls are TRBV19 and TRBJ2-5; perhaps D is TRBD1 or TRBD2 (5 bases each). Trimming took 6 bases from V and 5 from J, leaving 19 bases between them. Germline CDR1 is LNHDA and CDR2 is SQIVND (reference sequence). The CDR3 loop spans 15 amino acids. CDR3 sequence: CASRPGTYNGETQYF. CDR3 nucleotides: TGTGCCAGTAGGCCCGGGACCTATAACGGGGAGACCCAGTACTTC.

The chain has TRBV6-5 and TRBJ1-5; TRBD1 aligns across 7 bases. V trimming: 6 bases; J trimming: 1 base; junction bases outside the gene matches: 3. Germline CDR1 is MNHEY and CDR2 is SVGAGI. The CDR3 covers 14 residues. This chain's CDR3 is CASRDRRSNQPQHF. CDR3 DNA: TGTGCCAGCAGGGACAGGCGGAGCAATCAGCCCCAGCATTTT.

J is TRBJ2-7 and V is TRBV21-1. TRBV21-1 is given as a pseudogene. The CDR3 extends over 17 amino acids. This CDR3 is CASSRMGGTWSSYEQYF. DNA for the CDR3: TGTGCCAGCAGCAGAATGGGGGGCACATGGAGCTCCTACGAGCAGTACTTC.